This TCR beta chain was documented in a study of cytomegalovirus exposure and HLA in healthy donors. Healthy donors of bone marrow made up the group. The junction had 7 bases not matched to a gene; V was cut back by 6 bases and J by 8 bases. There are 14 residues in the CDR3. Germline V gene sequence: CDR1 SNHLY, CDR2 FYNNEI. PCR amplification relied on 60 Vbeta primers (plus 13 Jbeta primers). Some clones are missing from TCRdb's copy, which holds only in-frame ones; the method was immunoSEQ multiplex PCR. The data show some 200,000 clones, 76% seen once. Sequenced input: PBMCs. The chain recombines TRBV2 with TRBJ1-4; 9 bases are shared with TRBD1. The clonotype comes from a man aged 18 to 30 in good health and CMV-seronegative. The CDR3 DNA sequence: TGTGCCAGCAGAACCGGGACAGGGAGAGAAAAACTGTTTTTT. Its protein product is CASRTGTGREKLFF.